These 10 T cell receptor beta chains originate from one sample sequenced in a study of control samples from healthy donors and cancer patients. The protocol was immunoSEQ multiplex PCR, while the TCRdb copy is restricted to in-frame clones and leaves out a portion. The sample includes 20,000 to 25,000 clones, more than 70% seen only once; the top ten take about two fifths. What was sequenced was PBMCs. These receptor sequences come from a man between 60 and 75 years old with head and neck cancer.

The chain is built from TRBV21-1 and TRBJ2-2; the listed D gene, TRBD1, was not tested against the DNA. TRBV21-1 is designated a pseudogene. The CDR3 length is 16 residues. The CDR3 region has the DNA TGTGCCAGCAGCAAAGCGGAGACAGTGAACACCGGGGAGCTGTTTTTT. This translates into CASSKAETVNTGELFF.

This clone was seen once. The V gene is TRBV29-1, the J gene TRBJ1-2; D is unresolved. The V gene lost 4 bases and the J gene lost 6 bases, with 15 bases spanning the gap. The CDR3 runs 13 residues. The germline V gene encodes CDR1 SQVTM and CDR2 ANQGSEA. CDR3 loop: CSVGEAQEDGYTF. CDR3 coding DNA: TGCAGCGTTGGTGAGGCCCAGGAGGATGGCTACACCTTC. Together with reference TRBV29-1 and TRBJ1-2, the CDR3 gives the full variable domain: SAVISQKPSRDICQRGTSLTIQCQVDSQVTMMFWYRQQPGQSLTLIATANQGSEATYESGFVIDKFPISRPNLTFSTLTVSNMSPEDSSIYLCSVGEAQEDGYTFGSGTRLTVV.

This clone showed up just once. V usage is TRBV18 and J usage is TRBJ2-1, with D perhaps matching TRBD1 (5 bases). The germline gives CDR1 KGHSH, CDR2 LQKENI. Trimming stripped 4 bases from V and 9 bases from J, with 10 bases between. The CDR3 consists of 12 residues. CDR3 nucleotides: TGTGCCAGCTCACGTGACAGAGGTGAGCAGTTCTTC. Encoded protein: CASSRDRGEQFF.

The chain has TRBV11-2 and TRBJ2-1; D is unclear. Germline CDR1 and CDR2: SGHAT and FQNNGV. This CDR3 has 15 residues. Deletions cut 6 bases from V and 0 bases from J, with 12 bases between. CDR3 in amino acids: CASSISPSSYNEQFF. In nucleotides, the CDR3 is TGTGCCAGCAGTATTAGCCCGAGCTCCTACAATGAGCAGTTCTTC.

CDR3 protein: CAISDSLIAKNIQYF. For the CDR3, the DNA is TGTGCCATCAGTGATTCTCTCATAGCCAAAAACATTCAGTACTTC. The chain recombines TRBV10-3 with TRBJ2-4; D is uncertain. The V end was cut by 3 bases, the J end by 0 bases, with 9 bases between. The CDR3 contains 15 residues. The germline gives CDR1 ENHRY, CDR2 SYGVKD.

This sequence joins TRBV5-1 and TRBJ1-2; TRBD1 might be the D (6 bases). The CDR3 is 14 residues long. Germline CDR1 and CDR2: SGHRS and YFSETQ. V lost 2 bases and J lost 0, with 8 bases in between. CDR3 in amino acids: CASSLGGTNYGYTF. Written as DNA, the CDR3 is TGCGCCAGCAGCTTAGGGGGTACTAACTATGGCTACACCTTC.

This CDR3 is CASSLSAGTAYNEQFF. CDR3 coding DNA: TGTGCCAGCAGTCTATCCGCCGGGACAGCTTACAATGAGCAGTTCTTC. The chain employs TRBV2 and TRBJ2-1, with 7 nucleotides matching TRBD1. The CDR3 has 16 amino acids. Germline values: CDR1 SNHLY, CDR2 FYNNEI. With 5 bases clipped from V and 4 bases from J, the junction kept 11 bases outside the gene matches.

This chain joins TRBV7-2 and TRBJ2-6; unclear D gene. The CDR3 runs to 13 residues. CDR1 is SGHTA, CDR2 FQGNSA, per germline. Deletions cut 3 bases from V and 4 bases from J, with 4 bases between. CDR3 amino acids: CASSFSGANVLTF. DNA for the CDR3: TGTGCCAGCAGCTTCTCCGGGGCCAACGTCCTGACTTTC.

Relative to its sample, this clone is medium-sized. V gene TRBV19 combines with J gene TRBJ2-7; maybe TRBD2 (5 bases). CDR1 is LNHDA and CDR2 is SQIVND in the germline V gene (reference sequence). The CDR3 length is 16 residues. V gave up 5 bases and J gave up 3 bases, with 20 bases separating them. CDR3 region: CASSSAPSDGNYEQYF. CDR3 sequence (DNA): TGTGCCAGTAGTTCTGCCCCTTCGGACGGGAACTACGAGCAGTACTTC.

The chain employs TRBV30 and TRBJ1-1, with D hard to call. Looked up from germline, CDR1 is GTSNPN and CDR2 is SVGIG (reference sequence). Trimming removed 4 bases at V and 6 bases at J, with 6 bases between. The CDR3 contains 10 residues. The CDR3 DNA is TGTGCCTGGATTATCGCTGAAGCTTTCTTT. Protein product: CAWIIAEAFF.